Listed here are 24 T cell receptor beta chains from one sample, sequenced in a study of blood T cell repertoires in COVID-19. Method: immunoSEQ multiplex PCR; TCRdb's copy keeps in-frame clones and lacks some. The top ten clones hold roughly 15% of a sample with 57,000 or so clones, about 86% of them seen once. Sequencing input: peripheral blood. All receptors derive from a human donor in a cohort sampled during active COVID-19.

The chain has TRBV18 and TRBJ2-7; D might be TRBD2 (6 bases). Looked up from germline, CDR1 is KGHSH and CDR2 is LQKENI. The CDR3 covers 15 residues. Trimming took off 3 bases at V and 6 bases at J, with 18 bases between the two ends. The CDR3, as DNA: TGTGCCAGCTCACCCCCGCATGGAGGGAATGCCGAGCAGTACTTC. Protein sequence: CASSPPHGGNAEQYF. Complete variable domain (other parts from reference TRBV18 and TRBJ2-7): NAGVMQNPRHLVRRRGQEARLRCSPMKGHSHVYWYRQLPEEGLKFMVYLQKENIIDESGMPKERFSAEFPKEGPSILRIQQVVRGDSAAYFCASSPPHGGNAEQYFGPGTRLTVT.

The chain couples TRBV28 to TRBJ1-1; 11 bases map to TRBD1. The J segment lost 4 bases and the V segment lost 6 bases, leaving 10 bases of the junction unmatched. Per germline, CDR1 MDHEN and CDR2 SYDVKM. The CDR3 totals 16 residues. The CDR3 is CASRRPGQGGVTEAFF. The CDR3 DNA reads TGTGCCAGCAGGCGTCCGGGACAGGGGGGAGTCACTGAAGCTTTCTTT.

V is TRBV7-3 and J is TRBJ2-1; TRBD1 aligns across 7 bases. This CDR3 spans 13 amino acids. The V gene's germline CDR1 is SGHTA and CDR2 FQGTGA. Unmatched junction bases numbered 4, after V lost 8 bases and J lost 3 bases. The CDR3 here is CASGWDSYNEQFF. CDR3 bases: TGTGCCAGCGGGTGGGACAGCTACAATGAGCAGTTCTTC.

The CDR3 DNA follows: TGTGCCAGCAGCTTAGGGGGACAGGCTCAAGAGACCCAGTACTTC. It is translated as CASSLGGQAQETQYF. This chain links TRBV11-2 with TRBJ2-5; 8 nucleotides align to TRBD1. The CDR3 has 15 amino acids. Per germline, CDR1 SGHAT and CDR2 FQNNGV. V gave up 1 base and J gave up 2 bases; unmatched junction bases: 3.

This clone was picked up one time. This chain uses TRBV18 with TRBJ2-2, with 7 bases aligning to TRBD1. V trimming: 3 bases; J trimming: 4 bases; junction bases outside the gene matches: 2. The CDR3 spans 14 residues. Germline CDR1 KGHSH, CDR2 LQKENI. CDR3 protein: CASSPGTVTGELFF. The DNA of the CDR3 is TGTGCCAGCTCACCCGGGACAGTCACCGGGGAGCTGTTTTTT. The entire variable domain, with the rest obtained from reference TRBV18 and TRBJ2-2, is as follows: NAGVMQNPRHLVRRRGQEARLRCSPMKGHSHVYWYRQLPEEGLKFMVYLQKENIIDESGMPKERFSAEFPKEGPSILRIQQVVRGDSAAYFCASSPGTVTGELFFGEGSRLTVL.

The chain couples TRBV3-1 (or the pseudogene TRBV3-2) to TRBJ1-2; D remains unclear. CDR3 length: 14 amino acids. Per the germline V gene, CDR1 is LGHDT and CDR2 is YNNKEL (reference sequence). V lost 6 bases to trimming and J lost 5 bases, with 16 bases between them. CDR3 in amino acids: CASRDKGREYGYTF. The CDR3 nucleotides read TGTGCCAGCAGAGACAAAGGGAGGGAATATGGCTACACCTTC.

V and J are TRBV28 and TRBJ1-2; the D gene is possibly TRBD1 (6 bases). This CDR3 contains 15 residues. Germline V CDR1 and CDR2: MDHEN, SYDVKM. Trimming shortened V by 2 bases and J by 4 bases, and 14 bases separated the two germline ends. Written as DNA, the CDR3 is TGTGCCAGCAGTTTACAGGGAGGGGGAACCTATGGCTACACCTTC. Protein sequence: CASSLQGGGTYGYTF.

This chain uses TRBV10-1 with TRBJ2-7; the D is unclear. V was pared by 6 bases and J by 8 bases, with 11 bases between. The CDR3 consists of 11 residues. Germline V CDR1 and CDR2: WNHNN, SYGVQD (reference sequence). The CDR3 DNA is TGCGCCAGCAGCCCTATAGTGAAGCAGTACTTC. Protein sequence: CASSPIVKQYF.

The chain links TRBV2 to TRBJ2-5, with D unclear. Germline CDR1 reads SNHLY; CDR2 reads FYNNEI. The CDR3 covers 13 residues. Trimming removed 11 bases at V and 1 base at J, with 14 bases between. Here the CDR3 DNA reads TGTGCCTCCATCGAGCGTCCCCAAGAGACCCAGTACTTC. Protein product: CASIERPQETQYF. The whole variable domain, filled in from reference TRBV2 and TRBJ2-5, reads EPEVTQTPSHQVTQMGQEVILRCVPISNHLYFYWYRQILGQKVEFLVSFYNNEISEKSEIFDDQFSVERPDGSNFTLKIRSTKLEDSAMYFCASIERPQETQYFGPGTRLLVL.

This chain links TRBV5-1 with TRBJ1-2; D is uncertain. Trimming shortened V by 0 bases and J by 8 bases, and 11 bases separated the two germline ends. Germline values: CDR1 SGHRS, CDR2 YFSETQ. CDR3 length: 13 residues. CDR3 protein: CASSLDTVGGYTF. The CDR3 nucleotides read TGCGCCAGCAGCTTGGATACAGTCGGCGGCTACACCTTC.

The V gene is TRBV9, the J gene TRBJ2-1; 8 bases agree with TRBD2. The CDR3 extends over 15 amino acids. J was trimmed by 4 bases and V by 4 bases; bases with no gene match: 7. CDR1 and CDR2 from the germline V gene are SGDLS and YYNGEE. For the CDR3, the DNA is TGTGCCAGCAGCCCACGGGAGGGCTCGTACAATGAGCAGTTCTTC. Its protein is CASSPREGSYNEQFF.

J is TRBJ1-2 and V is TRBV9; a possible D gene is TRBD1 (6 bases). This CDR3 has 16 amino acids. V lost 3 bases and J lost 0, with 15 bases in between. CDR1 and CDR2 from the germline V gene are SGDLS and YYNGEE. The CDR3 is CASSAPSGAANYGYTF. CDR3 coding DNA: TGTGCCAGCAGCGCCCCTTCAGGGGCTGCTAACTATGGCTACACCTTC.

V and J are TRBV7-9 and TRBJ1-4; 8 bases match TRBD1. Germline V gene lookup returns CDR1 SEHNR and CDR2 FQNEAQ (reference sequence). The CDR3 runs to 15 residues. Unmatched junction bases numbered 7, after V lost 3 bases and J lost 7 bases. The CDR3 loop reads CASSFTGGKGEKLFF. The CDR3 DNA is TGTGCCAGCAGCTTCACAGGGGGGAAAGGTGAAAAACTGTTTTTT.

The chain combines TRBV19 with TRBJ1-3; 10 nucleotides line up with TRBD1. This CDR3 is 15 amino acids long. J was trimmed by 2 bases and V by 5 bases; bases with no gene match: 3. CDR1 is LNHDA, CDR2 SQIVND, per germline (reference sequence). CDR3 region: CASSRDRGTGNTIYF. In DNA, the CDR3 is TGTGCCAGTAGTCGGGACAGGGGTACTGGAAACACCATATATTTT.

The chain couples TRBV6-5 to TRBJ1-1, with D possibly TRBD1 on 6 matching bases. CDR3 length equals 14 residues. V was clipped by 2 bases and J by 5 bases, with 12 bases between them. The germline V gene encodes CDR1 MNHEY and CDR2 SVGAGI. As DNA, the CDR3 is TGTGCCAGCAGTTACACAGGGAGGGCGACTGAAGCTTTCTTT. This translates into CASSYTGRATEAFF.

The chain recombines TRBV5-8 with TRBJ2-1; unclear D gene. Looked up from germline, CDR1 is SGHTS and CDR2 is YDEGEE. The CDR3 runs to 12 residues. With 8 bases removed from V and 4 bases from J, the gap between germline ends came to 10 bases. CDR3 in amino acids: CASTGLYNEQFF. CDR3 coding DNA: TGTGCCAGTACCGGGTTGTACAATGAGCAGTTCTTC.

This rearrangement joins TRBV27 to TRBJ2-2; TRBD1 matches at 7 bases. The trim removed 2 bases at V and 6 bases at J, leaving 3 bases unmatched. Germline CDR1 and CDR2: MNHEY and SMNVEV (reference sequence). The CDR3 has 14 amino acids. CDR3 nucleotides: TGTGCCAGCAGTTTAAACAGGGGTCCCGGGGAGCTGTTTTTT. Protein sequence: CASSLNRGPGELFF.

This clone was recorded only once. The gene calls are TRBV5-6 and TRBJ1-2, with D possibly being TRBD1 (5 bases). The germline V gene has CDR1 SGHDT and CDR2 YYEEEE. The length of the CDR3 is 15 residues. Trimming left V 2 bases short and J 4 bases short, with 15 bases between. In DNA form, the CDR3 reads TGTGCCAGCAGCTTTCCCTCTACGGGGGTCTATGGCTACACCTTC. Its protein product is CASSFPSTGVYGYTF.

V is TRBV7-9 and J is TRBJ1-4; D gene uncertain. Looked up from germline, CDR1 is SEHNR and CDR2 is FQNEAQ (reference sequence). Trimming cost V 5 bases and J 5 bases, with 3 bases left between them. CDR3 length: 11 residues. The CDR3 sequence is CASSPNEKLFF. CDR3 nucleotides: TGTGCCAGCAGCCCGAATGAAAAACTGTTTTTT.

The chain employs TRBV11-3 and TRBJ2-5; possibly TRBD2 for D (5 bases). The V end was cut by 4 bases, the J end by 2 bases, with 11 bases between. In germline, CDR1 is SGHNT, CDR2 YENEEA. The length of the CDR3 is 14 residues. CDR3 sequence: CASSSFTRQETQYF. CDR3 DNA sequence: TGTGCCAGCAGCTCTTTCACTAGACAAGAGACCCAGTACTTC.

The V call is TRBV28, the J call TRBJ2-7; TRBD1 aligns across 7 bases. CDR3 size: 14 residues. CDR1 and CDR2 (germline): MDHEN, SYDVKM. Trimming took 6 bases from V and 1 from J; bases not matched to a gene: 6. The CDR3 sequence: CASSRDSPSYEQYF. The DNA for the CDR3 is TGTGCCAGCAGCCGGGACAGCCCATCCTACGAGCAGTACTTC.

The gene calls are TRBV5-1 and TRBJ1-2; 9 bases agree with TRBD1. Germline V CDR1 and CDR2: SGHRS, YFSETQ. This CDR3 is built from 15 residues. Trimming removed 0 bases from V and 4 bases from J; junction bases left unmatched: 4. The CDR3 bases are TGCGCCAGCAGCTTGGGGGGACAGGGCCCCTATGGCTACACCTTC. It encodes CASSLGGQGPYGYTF.

This chain joins TRBV24-1 and TRBJ2-1; 10 bases are shared with TRBD2. CDR3 size: 16 residues. From germline, CDR1 is KGHDR and CDR2 SFDVKD. The V segment lost 4 bases and the J segment 8 bases; nucleotides outside the gene matches: 10. CDR3 sequence (DNA): TGTGCCACCAGTGACGGGACCGGGACTAGCGTGGATGAGCAGTTCTTC. Protein product: CATSDGTGTSVDEQFF.

The chain recombines TRBV29-1 with TRBJ2-7; D is perhaps TRBD2 (6 bases). Trimming removed 7 bases at V and 2 bases at J, with 15 bases between. From germline, CDR1 is SQVTM and CDR2 ANQGSEA. The CDR3 covers 13 residues. This CDR3 is CSAGWGLTYEQYF. CDR3 sequence (DNA): TGCAGCGCGGGCTGGGGACTTACCTACGAGCAGTACTTC.